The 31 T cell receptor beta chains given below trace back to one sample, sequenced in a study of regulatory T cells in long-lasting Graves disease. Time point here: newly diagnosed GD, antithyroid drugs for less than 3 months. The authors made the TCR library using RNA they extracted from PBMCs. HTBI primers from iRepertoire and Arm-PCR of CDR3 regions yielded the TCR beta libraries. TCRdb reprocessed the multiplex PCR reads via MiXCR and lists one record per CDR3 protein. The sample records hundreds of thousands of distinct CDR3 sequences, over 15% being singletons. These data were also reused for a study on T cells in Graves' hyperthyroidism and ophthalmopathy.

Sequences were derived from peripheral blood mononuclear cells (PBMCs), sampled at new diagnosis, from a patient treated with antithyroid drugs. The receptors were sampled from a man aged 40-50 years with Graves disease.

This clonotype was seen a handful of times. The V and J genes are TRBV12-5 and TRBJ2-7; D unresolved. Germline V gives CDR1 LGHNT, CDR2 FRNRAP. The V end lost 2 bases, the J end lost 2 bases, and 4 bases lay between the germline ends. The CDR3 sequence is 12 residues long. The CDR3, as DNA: TGTGCTAGTGGTTTGTTCCCCTACGAGCAGTACTTC. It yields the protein CASGLFPYEQYF.

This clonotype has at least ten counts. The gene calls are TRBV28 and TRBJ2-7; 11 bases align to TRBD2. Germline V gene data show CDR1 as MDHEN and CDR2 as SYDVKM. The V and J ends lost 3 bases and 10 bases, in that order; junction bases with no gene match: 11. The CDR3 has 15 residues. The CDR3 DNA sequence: TGTGCCAGCAGTTTCTATAGCGGGGGGGCCCGGGACCAGTACTTC. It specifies CASSFYSGGARDQYF.

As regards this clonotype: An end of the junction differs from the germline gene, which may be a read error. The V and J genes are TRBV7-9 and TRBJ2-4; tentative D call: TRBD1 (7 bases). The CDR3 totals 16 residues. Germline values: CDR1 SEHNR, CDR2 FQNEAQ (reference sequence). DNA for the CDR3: TGTGCCAGCAGCGCACAGGGGTGGGAGGCCAAAAACATTCAGCACTTC. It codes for CASSAQGWEAKNIQHF. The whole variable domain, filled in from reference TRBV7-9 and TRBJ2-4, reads DTGVSQNPRHKITKRGQNVTFRCDPISEHNRLYWYRQTLGQGPEFLTYFQNEAQLEKSRLLSDRFSAERPKGSFSTLEIQRTEQGDSAMYLCASSAQGWEAKNIQHFGAGTRLSVL.

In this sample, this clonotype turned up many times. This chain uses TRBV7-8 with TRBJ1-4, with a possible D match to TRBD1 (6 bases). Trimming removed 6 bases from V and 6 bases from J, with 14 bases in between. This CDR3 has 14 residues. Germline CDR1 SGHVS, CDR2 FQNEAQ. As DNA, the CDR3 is TGTGCCAGCAGAGCCGGGACATTAGATGAAAAACTGTTTTTT. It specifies CASRAGTLDEKLFF.

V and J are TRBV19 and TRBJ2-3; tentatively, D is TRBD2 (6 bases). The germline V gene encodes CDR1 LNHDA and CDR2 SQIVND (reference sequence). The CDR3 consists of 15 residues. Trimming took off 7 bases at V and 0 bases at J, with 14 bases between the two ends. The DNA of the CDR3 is TGTGCCAGTACGATGGGGGAGGCTAGCACAGATACGCAGTATTTT. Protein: CASTMGEASTDTQYF.

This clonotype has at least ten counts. CDR3 sequence: CATSDKGGIRNEQFF. The CDR3 nucleotides read TGTGCCACCAGTGATAAAGGGGGCATTAGGAATGAGCAGTTCTTC. V usage is TRBV24-1 and J usage is TRBJ2-1; 7 bases fit TRBD1. Germline V gene lookup returns CDR1 KGHDR and CDR2 SFDVKD. J was trimmed by 7 bases and V by 3 bases; bases with no gene match: 8. CDR3 length: 15 residues.

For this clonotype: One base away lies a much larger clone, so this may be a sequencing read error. DNA for the CDR3: TGTACCATCTCCCAGAACTCTGGAAACACCATATATTTT. Its protein is CTISQNSGNTIYF. The chain has TRBV10-3 and TRBJ1-3; unclear D gene. The germline gives CDR1 ENHRY, CDR2 SYGVKD. This CDR3 has 13 residues.

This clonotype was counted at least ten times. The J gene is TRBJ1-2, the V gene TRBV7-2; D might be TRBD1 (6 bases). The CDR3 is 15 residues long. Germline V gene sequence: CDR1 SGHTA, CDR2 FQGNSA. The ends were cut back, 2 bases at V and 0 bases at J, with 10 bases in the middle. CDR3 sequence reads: CASSLRQETNYGYTF. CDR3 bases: TGTGCCAGCAGCTTACGACAGGAAACTAACTATGGCTACACCTTC.

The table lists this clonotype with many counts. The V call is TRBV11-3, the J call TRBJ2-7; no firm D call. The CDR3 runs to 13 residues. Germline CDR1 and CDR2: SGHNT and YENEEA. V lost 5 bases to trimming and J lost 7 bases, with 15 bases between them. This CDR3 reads CASSPGPSREQYF. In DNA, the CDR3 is TGTGCCAGCAGCCCCGGGCCGAGCCGGGAGCAGTACTTC.

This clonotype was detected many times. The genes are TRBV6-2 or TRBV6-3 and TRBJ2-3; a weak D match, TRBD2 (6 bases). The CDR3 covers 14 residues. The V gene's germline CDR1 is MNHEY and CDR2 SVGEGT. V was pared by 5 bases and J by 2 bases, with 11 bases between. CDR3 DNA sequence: TGTGCCAGCAGTACGGACTATAACACAGATACGCAGTATTTT. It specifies CASSTDYNTDTQYF.

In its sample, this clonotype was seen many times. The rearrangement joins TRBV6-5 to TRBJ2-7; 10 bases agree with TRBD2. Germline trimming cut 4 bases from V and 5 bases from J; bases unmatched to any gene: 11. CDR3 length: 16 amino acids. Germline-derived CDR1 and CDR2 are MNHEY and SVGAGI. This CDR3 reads CASSSSLAGGVDEQYF. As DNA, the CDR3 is TGTGCCAGCAGTTCCTCGTTAGCGGGGGGCGTGGACGAGCAGTACTTC.

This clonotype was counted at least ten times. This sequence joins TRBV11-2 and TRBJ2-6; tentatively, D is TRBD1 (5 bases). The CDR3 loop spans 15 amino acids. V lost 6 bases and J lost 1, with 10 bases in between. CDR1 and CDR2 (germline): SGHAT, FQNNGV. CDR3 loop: CASRPQVSGANVLTF. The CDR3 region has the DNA TGTGCCAGCAGACCACAGGTTTCTGGGGCCAACGTCCTGACTTTC.

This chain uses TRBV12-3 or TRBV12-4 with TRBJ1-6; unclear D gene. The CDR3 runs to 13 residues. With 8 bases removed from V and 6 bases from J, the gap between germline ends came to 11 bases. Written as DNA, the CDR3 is TGTGCCAGCGCGACCACGATTAATTCACCCCTCCACTTT. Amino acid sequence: CASATTINSPLHF.

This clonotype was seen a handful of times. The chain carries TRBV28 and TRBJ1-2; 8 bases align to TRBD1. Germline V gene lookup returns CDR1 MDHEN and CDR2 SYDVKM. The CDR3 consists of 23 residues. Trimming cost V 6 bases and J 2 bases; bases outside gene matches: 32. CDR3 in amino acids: CASSLVAGVTGAAMIYGNYGYTF. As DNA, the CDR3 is TGTGCCAGCAGCTTAGTCGCGGGGGTGACAGGGGCAGCAATGATTTATGGCAACTATGGCTACACCTTC.

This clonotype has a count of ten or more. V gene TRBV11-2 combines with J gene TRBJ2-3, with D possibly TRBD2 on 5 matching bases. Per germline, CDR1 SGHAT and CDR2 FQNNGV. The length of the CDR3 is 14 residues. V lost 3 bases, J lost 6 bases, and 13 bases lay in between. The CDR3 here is CASSFERSVDTQYF. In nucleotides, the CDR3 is TGTGCCAGCAGCTTCGAGCGGTCCGTGGATACGCAGTATTTT.

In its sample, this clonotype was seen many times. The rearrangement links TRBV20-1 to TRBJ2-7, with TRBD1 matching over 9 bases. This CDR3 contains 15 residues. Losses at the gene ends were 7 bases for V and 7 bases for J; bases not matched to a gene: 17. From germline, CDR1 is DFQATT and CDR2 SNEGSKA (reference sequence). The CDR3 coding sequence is TGCAGTGGTCCATCTCCCGGGACAGGGTCCAGGGAGCAGTACTTC. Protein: CSGPSPGTGSREQYF.

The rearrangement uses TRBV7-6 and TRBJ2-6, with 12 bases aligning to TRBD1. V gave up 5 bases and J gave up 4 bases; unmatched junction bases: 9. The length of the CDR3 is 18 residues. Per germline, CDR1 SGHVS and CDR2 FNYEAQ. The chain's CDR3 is CASSTPGQGAPGANVLTF. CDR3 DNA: TGTGCCAGCAGCACGCCGGGACAGGGGGCGCCAGGGGCCAACGTCCTGACTTTC. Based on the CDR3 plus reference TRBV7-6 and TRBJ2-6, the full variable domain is GAGVSQSPRYKVTKRGQDVALRCDPISGHVSLYWYRQALGQGPEFLTYFNYEAQQDKSGLPNDRFSAERPEGSISTLTIQRTEQRDSAMYRCASSTPGQGAPGANVLTFGAGSRLTVL.

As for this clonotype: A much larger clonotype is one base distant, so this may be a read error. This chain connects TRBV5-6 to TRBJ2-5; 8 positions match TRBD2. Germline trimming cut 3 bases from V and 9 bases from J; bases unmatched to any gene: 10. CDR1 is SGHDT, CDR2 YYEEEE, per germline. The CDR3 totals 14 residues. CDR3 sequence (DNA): TGTGCCAGCAGCTCGACTAACGGGGGGGCCCCCCAGTACTTC. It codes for CASSSTNGGAPQYF. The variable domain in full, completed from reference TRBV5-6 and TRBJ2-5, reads DAGVTQSPTHLIKTRGQQVTLRCSPKSGHDTVSWYQQALGQGPQFIFQYYEEEERQRGNFPDRFSGHQFPNYSSELNVNALLLGDSALYLCASSSTNGGAPQYFGPGTRLLVL.

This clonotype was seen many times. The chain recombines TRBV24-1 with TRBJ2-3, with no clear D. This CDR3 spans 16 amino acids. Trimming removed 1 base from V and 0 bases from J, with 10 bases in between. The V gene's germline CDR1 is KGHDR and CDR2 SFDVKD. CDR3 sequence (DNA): TGTGCCACCAGTGATTTACGAACTACTAGCACAGATACGCAGTATTTT. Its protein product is CATSDLRTTSTDTQYF.

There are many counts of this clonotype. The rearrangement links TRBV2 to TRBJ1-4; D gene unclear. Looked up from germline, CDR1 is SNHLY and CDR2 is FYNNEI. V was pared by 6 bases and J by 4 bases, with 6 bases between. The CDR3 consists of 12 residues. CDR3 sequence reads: CASRRRNEKLFF. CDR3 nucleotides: TGTGCCAGCAGAAGACGTAATGAAAAACTGTTTTTT.

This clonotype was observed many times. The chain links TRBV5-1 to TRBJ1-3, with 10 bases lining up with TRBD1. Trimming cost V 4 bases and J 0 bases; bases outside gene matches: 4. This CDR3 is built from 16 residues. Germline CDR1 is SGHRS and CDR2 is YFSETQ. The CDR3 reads CASSVGQGDSGNTIYF. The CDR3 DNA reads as TGCGCCAGCAGCGTAGGACAGGGGGACTCTGGAAACACCATATATTTT.

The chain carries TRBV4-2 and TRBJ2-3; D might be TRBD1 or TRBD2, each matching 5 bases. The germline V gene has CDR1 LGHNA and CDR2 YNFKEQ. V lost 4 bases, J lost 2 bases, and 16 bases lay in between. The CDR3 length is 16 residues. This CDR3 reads CASSLRSWGTTDTQYF. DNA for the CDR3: TGTGCCAGCAGCCTTAGATCGTGGGGGACCACAGATACGCAGTATTTT.

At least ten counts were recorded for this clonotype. CDR3 residues: CASSTRTSGAYNEQFF. The CDR3 DNA reads as TGTGCCAGCAGTACAAGGACTAGCGGGGCTTACAATGAGCAGTTCTTC. The chain uses TRBV6-2 or TRBV6-3 and TRBJ2-1; TRBD2 aligns across 12 bases. The germline V gene encodes CDR1 MNHEY and CDR2 SVGEGT. The CDR3 spans 16 residues. The V and J ends lost 5 bases and 4 bases, in that order; junction bases with no gene match: 6.

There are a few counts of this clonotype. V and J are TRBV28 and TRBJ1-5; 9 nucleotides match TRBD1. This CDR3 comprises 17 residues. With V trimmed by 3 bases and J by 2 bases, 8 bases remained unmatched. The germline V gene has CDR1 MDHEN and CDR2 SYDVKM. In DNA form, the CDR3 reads TGTGCCAGCAGTTTGGCCGTGACAGGGGGACGCAATCAGCCCCAGCATTTT. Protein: CASSLAVTGGRNQPQHF.

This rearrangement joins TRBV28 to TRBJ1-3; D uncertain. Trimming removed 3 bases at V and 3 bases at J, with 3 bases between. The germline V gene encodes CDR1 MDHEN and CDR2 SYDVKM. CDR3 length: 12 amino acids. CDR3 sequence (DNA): TGTGCCAGCAGTTTCCTTGGAAACACCATATATTTT. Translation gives CASSFLGNTIYF.

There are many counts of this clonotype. CDR3 in DNA: TGTGCCAGCTCAGCTGCCGGGACAGTGATCTACGAGCAGTACTTC. Amino acids: CASSAAGTVIYEQYF. The chain is built from TRBV18 and TRBJ2-7, with 7 bases lining up with TRBD1. J was trimmed by 3 bases and V by 5 bases; bases with no gene match: 10. Germline V CDR1 and CDR2: KGHSH, LQKENI. The CDR3 has 15 residues. Complete variable domain (other parts from reference TRBV18 and TRBJ2-7): NAGVMQNPRHLVRRRGQEARLRCSPMKGHSHVYWYRQLPEEGLKFMVYLQKENIIDESGMPKERFSAEFPKEGPSILRIQQVVRGDSAAYFCASSAAGTVIYEQYFGPGTRLTVT.

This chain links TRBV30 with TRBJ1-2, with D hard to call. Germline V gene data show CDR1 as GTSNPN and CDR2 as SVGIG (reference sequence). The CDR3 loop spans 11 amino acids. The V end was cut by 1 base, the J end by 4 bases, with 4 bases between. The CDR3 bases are TGTGCCTGGAGTGACCTCTATGGCTACACCTTC. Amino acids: CAWSDLYGYTF.

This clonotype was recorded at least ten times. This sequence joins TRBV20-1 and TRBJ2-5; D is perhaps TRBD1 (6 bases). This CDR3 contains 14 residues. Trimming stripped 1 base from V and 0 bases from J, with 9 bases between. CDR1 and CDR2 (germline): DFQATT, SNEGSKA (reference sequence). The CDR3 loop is CSARGGRYQETQYF. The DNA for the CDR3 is TGCAGTGCTAGAGGGGGGCGGTACCAAGAGACCCAGTACTTC.

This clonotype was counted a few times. The CDR3: CSARGGSTGELFF. The DNA for the CDR3 is TGCAGTGCTAGAGGGGGGAGTACCGGGGAGCTGTTTTTT. V usage is TRBV20-1 and J usage is TRBJ2-2; D is perhaps TRBD1 or TRBD2 (5 bases each). Germline CDR1 DFQATT, CDR2 SNEGSKA (reference sequence). The CDR3 extends over 13 amino acids. The V and J ends lost 1 base and 5 bases respectively, with 8 bases between them.

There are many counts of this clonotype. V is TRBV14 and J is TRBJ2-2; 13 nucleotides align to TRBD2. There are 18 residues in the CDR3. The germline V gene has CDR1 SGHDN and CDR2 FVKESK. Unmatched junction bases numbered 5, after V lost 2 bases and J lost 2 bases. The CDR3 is CASSQKGLAGDNTGELFF. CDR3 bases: TGTGCCAGCAGCCAAAAAGGACTAGCGGGAGATAACACCGGGGAGCTGTTTTTT.

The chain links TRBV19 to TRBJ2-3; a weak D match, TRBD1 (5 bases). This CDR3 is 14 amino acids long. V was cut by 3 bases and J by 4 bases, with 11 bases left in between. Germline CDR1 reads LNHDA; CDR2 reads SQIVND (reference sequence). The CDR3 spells CASSISRVSDTQYF. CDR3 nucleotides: TGTGCCAGTAGTATTTCCAGGGTGTCAGATACGCAGTATTTT.